The rows below give T cell receptor beta chains drawn from one sample of a study of vaccination and CD4 T cells after COVID-19. From the PCR reads, TCRdb called clonotypes with MiXCR, one entry per CDR3 protein. The sample has roughly 11,000 distinct CDR3 sequences, over 50% seen once. No cognate antigen is known for these TCRs. Sample: CD4+ T cells from blood, cultured in vitro. The receptors were sampled from a human donor who had recovered from COVID-19. The CDR3 runs from the conserved cysteine through the conserved F or W. D genes are given only for firm matches. Some rows mark clone size as missing; the rest say once, few, many or name a class of expanded clone.

j_gene: TRBJ2-3
d_gene: .
abundance: once
v_gene: TRBV5-1
CDR3aa: CASSFSESTDTQYF
CDR3nt: TGCGCCAGCAGCTTCTCAGAAAGCACAGATACGCAGTATTTT

j_gene: TRBJ1-3
d_gene: TRBD1
abundance: .
v_gene: TRBV7-8
CDR3aa: CASSLVRGDTIYF
CDR3nt: TGTGCCAGCAGCTTGGTCAGGGGGGACACCATATATTTT

j_gene: TRBJ2-3
d_gene: TRBD2
abundance: few
v_gene: TRBV6-1
CDR3aa: CASRTFLAGGPTDTQYF
CDR3nt: TGTGCCAGCAGGACCTTCTTGGCGGGAGGGCCGACAGATACGCAGTATTTT

j_gene: TRBJ1-6
d_gene: .
abundance: .
v_gene: TRBV19
CDR3aa: CASSRYRDNSPLHF
CDR3nt: TGTGCCAGTAGTAGATACAGAGATAATTCACCCCTCCACTTT

j_gene: TRBJ2-3
d_gene: .
abundance: .
v_gene: TRBV6-1
CDR3aa: CASRKLADTQYF
CDR3nt: TGTGCCAGCAGGAAACTAGCAGATACGCAGTATTTT

j_gene: TRBJ1-4
d_gene: .
abundance: .
v_gene: TRBV15
CDR3aa: CATSRDGNEKLFF
CDR3nt: TGTGCCACCAGCAGAGACGGTAATGAAAAACTGTTTTTT

j_gene: TRBJ1-2
d_gene: .
abundance: .
v_gene: TRBV6-1
CDR3aa: CASRDSGGTYGYTF
CDR3nt: TGTGCCAGCAGGGACAGTGGCGGTACCTATGGCTACACCTTC

j_gene: TRBJ2-1
d_gene: .
abundance: .
v_gene: TRBV15
CDR3aa: CATSRDKLTYNEQFF
CDR3nt: TGTGCCACCAGCAGAGATAAACTTACCTACAATGAGCAGTTCTTC

j_gene: TRBJ2-2
d_gene: .
abundance: .
v_gene: TRBV6-2/TRBV6-3
CDR3aa: CASKKHEELFF
CDR3nt: TGTGCCAGCAAGAAACATGAGGAGCTGTTTTTT

j_gene: TRBJ1-1
d_gene: .
abundance: .
v_gene: TRBV12-3/TRBV12-4
CDR3aa: CASSLSSQGNTEAFF
CDR3nt: TGTGCCAGCAGTTTATCTAGCCAGGGCAACACTGAAGCTTTCTTT

j_gene: TRBJ1-1
d_gene: .
abundance: .
v_gene: TRBV20-1
CDR3aa: CSASPRGLSVTEAFF
CDR3nt: TGCAGTGCTAGCCCCCGAGGACTATCGGTCACTGAAGCTTTCTTT

j_gene: TRBJ1-1
d_gene: .
abundance: .
v_gene: TRBV20-1
CDR3aa: CSAPRLGMNTEAFF
CDR3nt: TGCAGTGCTCCCCGACTGGGAATGAACACTGAAGCTTTCTTT

j_gene: TRBJ1-3
d_gene: .
abundance: .
v_gene: TRBV27
CDR3aa: CASSTERGGRNTIYF
CDR3nt: TGTGCCAGCAGTACCGAGCGGGGGGGCAGAAACACCATATATTTT

j_gene: TRBJ1-4
d_gene: .
abundance: few
v_gene: TRBV6-2/TRBV6-3
CDR3aa: CASSRPTRTNEKLFF
CDR3nt: TGTGCCAGCAGTCGCCCGACAAGAACTAATGAAAAACTGTTTTTT

j_gene: TRBJ1-2
d_gene: .
abundance: .
v_gene: TRBV12-3/TRBV12-4
CDR3aa: CASSLWVSNYGYTF
CDR3nt: TGTGCCAGCAGTTTATGGGTCTCTAACTATGGCTACACCTTC

j_gene: TRBJ1-3
d_gene: .
abundance: .
v_gene: TRBV28
CDR3aa: CASSLGSGGRRSGNTIYF
CDR3nt: TGTGCCAGCAGTTTAGGTTCGGGGGGCCGAAGGTCTGGAAACACCATATATTTT

j_gene: TRBJ2-5
d_gene: TRBD2
abundance: .
v_gene: TRBV7-3
CDR3aa: CASSQGLAGGQETQYF
CDR3nt: TGTGCCAGCAGCCAGGGACTAGCGGGGGGTCAAGAGACCCAGTACTTC

j_gene: TRBJ2-1
d_gene: .
abundance: .
v_gene: TRBV4-2
CDR3aa: CASSQDLSPRSYNEQFF
CDR3nt: TGTGCCAGCAGCCAAGATCTTAGCCCCCGATCCTACAATGAGCAGTTCTTC

j_gene: TRBJ1-4
d_gene: .
abundance: .
v_gene: TRBV27
CDR3aa: CASSLRGGAGEKLFF
CDR3nt: TGTGCCAGCAGTTTAAGGGGAGGGGCGGGAGAAAAACTGTTTTTT

j_gene: TRBJ2-3
d_gene: .
abundance: .
v_gene: TRBV19
CDR3aa: CASSWQSTDTQYF
CDR3nt: TGTGCCAGTAGCTGGCAGAGCACAGATACGCAGTATTTT

j_gene: TRBJ1-5
d_gene: .
abundance: .
v_gene: TRBV7-2
CDR3aa: CASSLGNRRNQPQHF
CDR3nt: TGTGCCAGCAGCTTAGGAAACCGCCGGAATCAGCCCCAGCATTTT

j_gene: TRBJ2-1
d_gene: .
abundance: .
v_gene: TRBV20-1
CDR3aa: CSASALNNEQFF
CDR3nt: TGCAGTGCTAGTGCCCTCAACAATGAGCAGTTCTTC

j_gene: TRBJ1-2
d_gene: TRBD1
abundance: .
v_gene: TRBV19
CDR3aa: CASSIDRVGGAPPSGYTF
CDR3nt: TGTGCCAGTAGTATAGATCGGGTAGGGGGCGCACCGCCTTCTGGCTACACCTTC

j_gene: TRBJ2-3
d_gene: .
abundance: .
v_gene: TRBV5-1
CDR3aa: CASSLKGFSDTQYF
CDR3nt: TGCGCCAGCAGCTTGAAGGGATTCAGCGATACGCAGTATTTT

j_gene: TRBJ2-7
d_gene: .
abundance: .
v_gene: TRBV11-3
CDR3aa: CASSSPTGPTYEQYF
CDR3nt: TGTGCCAGCAGCTCCCCGACAGGACCCACCTACGAGCAGTACTTC

j_gene: TRBJ1-3
d_gene: .
abundance: few
v_gene: TRBV10-3
CDR3aa: CAISGSSGNTIYF
CDR3nt: TGTGCCATCAGCGGAAGCTCTGGAAACACCATATATTTT

j_gene: TRBJ2-7
d_gene: TRBD1
abundance: .
v_gene: TRBV10-3
CDR3aa: CAISESTRTGNHEQYF
CDR3nt: TGTGCCATCAGTGAGTCGACTCGGACAGGGAACCACGAGCAGTACTTC

j_gene: TRBJ2-7
d_gene: TRBD1
abundance: .
v_gene: TRBV11-2
CDR3aa: CASSLSGQGKYEQYF
CDR3nt: TGTGCCAGCAGCTTAAGCGGACAGGGGAAGTACGAGCAGTACTTC

j_gene: TRBJ2-3
d_gene: TRBD1
abundance: once
v_gene: TRBV11-2
CDR3aa: CASRQQGITQYF
CDR3nt: TGTGCCAGCAGGCAACAGGGGATCACGCAGTATTTT

j_gene: TRBJ1-5
d_gene: TRBD1
abundance: once
v_gene: TRBV7-9
CDR3aa: CASSLAMGQGQGQPQHF
CDR3nt: TGTGCCAGCAGCTTAGCGATGGGACAGGGGCAAGGTCAGCCCCAGCATTTT

j_gene: TRBJ2-3
d_gene: .
abundance: .
v_gene: TRBV2
CDR3aa: CASSPVDIYTDTQYF
CDR3nt: TGTGCCAGCAGCCCAGTGGACATTTACACAGATACGCAGTATTTT

j_gene: TRBJ2-7
d_gene: .
abundance: .
v_gene: TRBV20-1
CDR3aa: CSARQTGGNAYEQHF
CDR3nt: TGCAGTGCTAGACAAACTGGCGGGAACGCCTACGAGCAGCACTTC

j_gene: TRBJ1-1
d_gene: .
abundance: few
v_gene: TRBV5-4
CDR3aa: CASRVRGTEEAFF
CDR3nt: TGTGCCAGCAGGGTCCGGGGCACGGAGGAAGCTTTCTTT

j_gene: TRBJ1-1
d_gene: .
abundance: few
v_gene: TRBV20-1
CDR3aa: CSANSKEAFF
CDR3nt: TGCAGTGCCAACAGCAAAGAAGCTTTCTTT

j_gene: TRBJ1-1
d_gene: .
abundance: .
v_gene: TRBV30
CDR3aa: CAWSTADELKAFF
CDR3nt: TGTGCCTGGAGTACGGCTGATGAACTTAAAGCTTTCTTT

j_gene: TRBJ2-7
d_gene: .
abundance: .
v_gene: TRBV4-2
CDR3aa: CASSPGQTNYEQYF
CDR3nt: TGTGCCAGCAGTCCGGGACAAACCAACTACGAGCAGTACTTC

j_gene: TRBJ2-7
d_gene: TRBD1
abundance: .
v_gene: TRBV7-3
CDR3aa: CASSRTGDEQYF
CDR3nt: TGTGCCAGCAGCCGGACAGGGGACGAGCAGTACTTC

j_gene: TRBJ2-7
d_gene: .
abundance: .
v_gene: TRBV27
CDR3aa: CASSRDRDTFYEQYF
CDR3nt: TGTGCCAGCAGTAGGGACCGGGACACCTTTTACGAGCAGTACTTC

j_gene: TRBJ2-5
d_gene: .
abundance: .
v_gene: TRBV7-2
CDR3aa: CASSLVREETQYF
CDR3nt: TGTGCCAGCAGCTTAGTCAGGGAGGAGACCCAGTACTTC

j_gene: TRBJ2-6
d_gene: .
abundance: .
v_gene: TRBV6-2/TRBV6-3
CDR3aa: CASSIRVSGANVLTF
CDR3nt: TGTGCCAGCAGTATCCGGGTATCAGGGGCCAACGTCCTGACTTTC

j_gene: TRBJ1-3
d_gene: .
abundance: .
v_gene: TRBV2
CDR3aa: CAVQGSGNTIYF
CDR3nt: TGTGCCGTACAGGGCTCTGGAAACACCATATATTTT

j_gene: TRBJ1-2
d_gene: .
abundance: few
v_gene: TRBV20-1
CDR3aa: CSVVEGLGGYTF
CDR3nt: TGCAGTGTCGTTGAGGGGCTGGGAGGCTACACCTTC

j_gene: TRBJ1-1
d_gene: .
abundance: .
v_gene: TRBV7-2
CDR3aa: CASSPGLGGTEAFF
CDR3nt: TGTGCCAGCAGCCCCGGGTTAGGGGGGACTGAAGCTTTCTTT

j_gene: TRBJ1-1
d_gene: .
abundance: .
v_gene: TRBV19
CDR3aa: CASSRGSGARRNTEAFF
CDR3nt: TGTGCCAGTAGCAGAGGATCGGGGGCGCGAAGGAACACTGAAGCTTTCTTT

j_gene: TRBJ2-1
d_gene: TRBD1
abundance: .
v_gene: TRBV7-9
CDR3aa: CASTLWTGDHTHNEQFF
CDR3nt: TGTGCCAGCACCCTTTGGACAGGGGACCACACACACAATGAGCAGTTCTTC

j_gene: TRBJ2-7
d_gene: .
abundance: .
v_gene: TRBV7-2
CDR3aa: CASSSLRGINTYEQYF
CDR3nt: TGTGCCAGCAGCTCCCTTCGCGGGATCAATACCTACGAGCAGTACTTC

j_gene: TRBJ1-1
d_gene: .
abundance: .
v_gene: TRBV20-1
CDR3aa: CSARPLGVGTEAFF
CDR3nt: TGCAGTGCTAGACCTTTAGGGGTGGGGACTGAAGCTTTCTTT

j_gene: TRBJ2-2
d_gene: .
abundance: .
v_gene: TRBV4-2
CDR3aa: CASSQDKGRELFF
CDR3nt: TGTGCCAGCAGCCAAGATAAGGGGCGGGAGCTGTTTTTT

j_gene: TRBJ2-4
d_gene: TRBD2
abundance: few
v_gene: TRBV20-1
CDR3aa: CSARDPGGRDIQYF
CDR3nt: TGCAGTGCTAGAGATCCCGGGGGGAGGGACATTCAGTACTTC

j_gene: TRBJ2-1
d_gene: TRBD2
abundance: .
v_gene: TRBV20-1
CDR3aa: CSAVGRGHNEQFF
CDR3nt: TGCAGTGCTGTTGGGAGGGGCCACAATGAGCAGTTCTTC

j_gene: TRBJ2-3
d_gene: TRBD2
abundance: few
v_gene: TRBV20-1
CDR3aa: CSARNSGSSTDTQYF
CDR3nt: TGCAGTGCTAGGAATAGCGGGTCGAGCACAGATACGCAGTATTTT

j_gene: TRBJ1-1
d_gene: .
abundance: .
v_gene: TRBV12-3/TRBV12-4
CDR3aa: CASSLSRGTEAFF
CDR3nt: TGTGCCAGCAGTTTGTCTAGGGGCACTGAAGCTTTCTTT

j_gene: TRBJ1-5
d_gene: .
abundance: few
v_gene: TRBV2
CDR3aa: CASSEGNPNQPQHF
CDR3nt: TGTGCCAGCAGTGAAGGGAATCCAAATCAGCCCCAGCATTTT